This TCR beta chain originates from a study of cytotoxic CD8 clonotypes in ibrutinib-treated CLL. Across the study: Responses: roughly 25 partial, 2 complete; after median roughly 68 months, around 15 stayed remitted, around twelve progressed.

With 4 bases removed from V and 2 bases from J, the gap between germline ends came to 12 bases. Germline V gene data show CDR1 as SGHRS and CDR2 as YFSETQ. CDR3 length equals 14 residues. General study findings and limits: Measured clonality at baseline was greater than in age-matched healthy donors and tracked with circulating CD8+ T-cell counts. Clonality went higher at ibrutinib response and then dropped back toward baseline at progression.

This clone was picked up one time. As yet, its antigen is unknown. The table came from immunoSEQ multiplex PCR; TCRdb's copy has only in-frame clones and leaves some out. The table has approximately 74,000 clones, around 84% seen once. This chain uses TRBV5-1 with TRBJ2-5; D perhaps matches TRBD2 (6 bases). The material sequenced was PBMCs, taken at disease progression, from a patient treated with ibrutinib. This sequence originates from a human donor with chronic lymphocytic leukemia. In DNA, the CDR3 is TGCGCCAGCAGCCCGGGGGTGGTTCAAGAGACCCAGTACTTC. Its protein is CASSPGVVQETQYF.